This TCR beta chain emerged from a study of blood T cell repertoires in COVID-19. Methods used by the authors: Estimates of nucleated cell counts were drawn from the amplification of reference gene primers. Assay used: immunoSEQ multiplex PCR; TCRdb lists only in-frame clones, some missing. V, J and clone size were drawn from that table, and D and trimming were deduced from the DNA. The sample shows 70,000 to 80,000 clones, over 75% of them seen only once. Trimming took off 2 bases at V and 9 bases at J, with 14 bases between the two ends. The CDR3 is 14 amino acids. Germline CDR1 is SGHTA and CDR2 is FQGNSA.

The sample taken for sequencing was peripheral blood. The chain links TRBV7-2 to TRBJ2-1; TRBD2 might be the D (5 bases). This TCR was recovered from a man aged 50 to 59 with acute or convalescent COVID-19. The DNA for the CDR3 is TGTGCCAGCAGCTTAACTAGAGATGGGTTTGAGCAGTTCTTC. Translation: CASSLTRDGFEQFF. The whole variable domain, remainder taken from reference TRBV7-2 and TRBJ2-1, is GAGVSQSPSNKVTEKGKDVELRCDPISGHTALYWYRQSLGQGLEFLIYFQGNSAPDKSGLPSDRFSAERTGGSVSTLTIQRTQQEDSAVYLCASSLTRDGFEQFFGPGTRLTVL.